This T cell receptor (beta chain) emerged from a study of T cell responses to AZD1222 COVID-19 vaccine. About the study: Recipients boosted at about 4 weeks or about 12 weeks are pooled.

Sequencing used immunoSEQ multiplex PCR; TCRdb keeps in-frame clones, though not all of them. The sample holds approximately 130,000 clones, roughly nine tenths seen once. This sequence originates from an adult in good health. Here the sequenced sample was peripheral blood, taken on day 0 of AZD1222 vaccination.

The CDR3 loop reads CASSEATTTGRKNTEAFF. The CDR3 DNA is TGTGCCAGCAGTGAAGCTACGACCACAGGCAGGAAGAACACTGAAGCTTTCTTT. J is TRBJ1-1 and V is TRBV6-1, with D possibly being TRBD1 (5 bases). Germline-derived CDR1 and CDR2 are MNHNS and SASEGT. The CDR3 consists of 18 residues. Trimming took 0 bases from V and 1 from J, leaving 18 bases between them.